This T cell receptor beta chain was recorded in a study of blood T cell repertoires in COVID-19. The overall study: The origin of the acute and convalescent COVID-19 samples was the United States, Italy and Spain.

V lost 3 bases and J 0 bases, leaving 15 bases between the germline ends. CDR3 length equals 17 residues. The germline V gene encodes CDR1 DFQATT and CDR2 SNEGSKA (reference sequence). Per the authors' pipeline: The assay estimated nucleated cells by amplifying reference gene primers. TCRdb's table, derived via immunoSEQ multiplex PCR, lists solely in-frame clones and lacks some. D and trimming were read from the DNA, whereas the V and J calls and clone size are those reported in that table. The sample shows about 130,000 clones, 84% of them seen only once. The sample consisted of peripheral blood. V usage is TRBV20-1 and J usage is TRBJ2-6, with D perhaps TRBD1 (6 bases). The TCR was taken from an older woman with acute or convalescent COVID-19. Here the CDR3 reads CSASLRTGSSGANVLTF. In DNA, the CDR3 is TGCAGTGCTAGTCTCCGTACAGGGAGCTCTGGGGCCAACGTCCTGACTTTC.